The rows below give T cell receptor beta chains drawn from one sample of a study of T cell responses to AZD1222 COVID-19 vaccine. Profiling relied on immunoSEQ multiplex PCR, and the TCRdb table lists in-frame clones only, not all of them. The repertoire holds about 260,000 clones, with more than 85% as singletons. Material: peripheral blood, obtained on day 0 of AZD1222 vaccination. The source of these receptors is an adult in good health. The CDR3 runs from the conserved cysteine through the conserved F or W. The D gene is left open where the match is weak. Expanded clones get a size class; other rows say once, few or many, or leave the size out.

clone_size,v_call,d_call,j_call,cdr3_aa,cdr3_nt
-,TRBV7-8,TRBD1,TRBJ1-4,CASNPEGAGGGEKLFF,TGTGCCAGCAATCCCGAGGGGGCAGGGGGAGGTGAAAAACTGTTTTTT
-,TRBV2,-,TRBJ1-3,CASRDSSSGNTIYF,TGTGCCAGCAGAGATTCTAGCTCTGGAAACACCATATATTTT
-,TRBV4-3,-,TRBJ1-2,CASSQLLGAGGGYGYTF,TGCGCCAGCAGCCAACTCTTGGGCGCGGGTGGAGGTTATGGCTACACCTTC
-,TRBV27,-,TRBJ1-1,CASRMTGLNTEAFF,TGTGCCAGCAGAATGACAGGACTCAACACTGAAGCTTTCTTT
-,TRBV23-1,-,TRBJ1-2,CASSQSNQGAGGYTF,TGCGCCAGCAGTCAATCGAATCAAGGGGCGGGTGGCTACACCTTC
-,TRBV20-1,-,TRBJ2-7,CSASGTGTPEEQYF,TGCAGTGCTAGTGGGACCGGGACTCCCGAGGAGCAGTACTTC
once,TRBV4-1,TRBD1,TRBJ2-1,CASNPGTGANEQFF,TGCGCCAGCAACCCTGGGACAGGGGCCAATGAGCAGTTCTTC
-,TRBV27,-,TRBJ1-2,CASSPRGNRILYGYTF,TGTGCCAGCAGTCCTCGTGGGAACAGAATACTCTATGGCTACACCTTC
-,TRBV5-1,-,TRBJ1-5,CASSLEPPEHNQPQHF,TGCGCCAGCAGCTTAGAACCACCGGAGCACAATCAGCCCCAGCATTTT
-,TRBV6-5,TRBD1,TRBJ1-3,CASSFTGQGSGNTIYF,TGTGCCAGCAGTTTTACGGGACAGGGGTCTGGAAACACCATATATTTT
-,TRBV6-1,-,TRBJ2-7,CASSEGDVGSYEQYF,TGTGCCAGCAGTGAGGGGGATGTGGGCTCCTACGAGCAGTACTTC
-,TRBV19,-,TRBJ2-3,CASSMGDTTDTQYF,TGTGCCAGTAGTATGGGGGACACGACAGATACGCAGTATTTT
-,TRBV6-2/TRBV6-3,-,TRBJ2-7,CASSYASGEQYF,TGTGCCAGCAGTTACGCCTCCGGCGAGCAGTACTTC
-,TRBV28,-,TRBJ2-2,CASSLWSGELFF,TGTGCCAGCAGTCTATGGTCCGGGGAGCTGTTTTTT
-,TRBV28,TRBD1,TRBJ1-1,CASRPTGATEAFF,TGTGCCAGCAGGCCGACAGGGGCGACTGAAGCTTTCTTT
-,TRBV7-2,TRBD2,TRBJ2-4,CASHTGTSGNIQYF,TGTGCCAGCCATACGGGGACTAGCGGAAACATTCAGTACTTC
-,TRBV2,TRBD2,TRBJ2-7,CASSEARGDSYEQYF,TGTGCCAGCAGTGAAGCGCGGGGGGACTCCTACGAGCAGTACTTC
once,TRBV28,-,TRBJ1-1,CASSPGGPEAFF,TGTGCCAGCAGTCCCGGAGGCCCTGAAGCTTTCTTT
-,TRBV3-1/TRBV3-2,-,TRBJ1-4,CASSPGWANEKLFF,TGTGCCAGCAGCCCGGGGTGGGCTAATGAAAAACTGTTTTTT
-,TRBV5-1,-,TRBJ2-2,CASSSSRVRTGELFF,TGCGCCAGCAGCTCCTCCCGGGTTCGCACCGGGGAGCTGTTTTTT
-,TRBV29-1,-,TRBJ1-2,CSVWVGDAYGYTF,TGCAGCGTCTGGGTAGGGGACGCCTATGGCTACACCTTC
-,TRBV29-1,TRBD1,TRBJ2-7,CSVARTGGREQYF,TGCAGCGTTGCGAGGACAGGGGGTCGCGAGCAGTACTTC
-,TRBV5-6,-,TRBJ2-2,CASSLAGPGELFF,TGTGCCAGCAGCTTGGCGGGGCCCGGGGAGCTGTTTTTT
once,TRBV6-5,-,TRBJ2-7,CASSFTDSPYEQYF,TGTGCCAGCAGCTTTACGGACAGTCCCTACGAGCAGTACTTC
-,TRBV6-6,-,TRBJ1-4,CASSYGDSSGKLFF,TGTGCCAGCAGTTACGGTGACTCCTCGGGGAAACTGTTTTTT
-,TRBV5-1,-,TRBJ2-5,CASSLYNRVDLETQYF,TGCGCCAGCAGCTTGTATAATAGGGTGGATTTAGAGACCCAGTACTTC
-,TRBV5-6,TRBD1,TRBJ2-7,CASSFDRGYEQYF,TGTGCCAGCAGCTTCGACAGGGGGTACGAGCAGTACTTC
-,TRBV6-6,-,TRBJ2-2,CASNQGRNTGELFF,TGTGCCAGCAACCAGGGCCGGAACACCGGGGAGCTGTTTTTT
-,TRBV5-1,-,TRBJ2-3,CASKDQGGGDTQYF,TGCGCCAGTAAGGATCAGGGTGGGGGAGATACGCAGTATTTT
-,TRBV7-7,-,TRBJ2-2,CASSLSPGGELFF,TGTGCTAGCAGCTTATCCCCGGGCGGGGAGCTGTTTTTT
-,TRBV7-3,-,TRBJ1-1,CASSPDGAGTEAFF,TGTGCCAGCAGCCCTGACGGGGCAGGGACTGAAGCTTTCTTT
-,TRBV7-9,-,TRBJ1-1,CASSLEQLKADRRNTEAFF,TGTGCCAGCAGCTTAGAACAGCTCAAAGCTGACCGGCGGAACACTGAAGCTTTCTTT
-,TRBV30,-,TRBJ2-2,CAWKGVAGNTGELFF,TGTGCCTGGAAGGGGGTAGCGGGGAACACCGGGGAGCTGTTTTTT
-,TRBV27,-,TRBJ2-7,CASSPLGFATAEQYF,TGTGCCAGCAGTCCCCTAGGCTTTGCGACGGCCGAGCAGTACTTC
-,TRBV9,-,TRBJ1-4,CASSSTGSGEKLFF,TGTGCCAGCAGCTCAACAGGTAGCGGTGAAAAACTGTTTTTT
few,TRBV7-8,TRBD1,TRBJ2-7,CASARQGNRYEQYF,TGTGCCAGCGCCAGACAGGGTAATAGGTACGAGCAGTACTTC
-,TRBV29-1,TRBD2,TRBJ2-1,CSVGIAGAYNEQFF,TGCAGCGTTGGGATTGCGGGAGCTTACAATGAGCAGTTCTTC
once,TRBV5-1,-,TRBJ1-2,CASRAGPNYGYTF,TGCGCCAGCAGAGCGGGGCCCAACTATGGCTACACCTTC
-,TRBV9,-,TRBJ2-2,CASSVGGGGTGELFF,TGTGCCAGCAGCGTAGGAGGGGGAGGCACCGGGGAGCTGTTTTTT
-,TRBV6-5,-,TRBJ2-3,CASSYSADADTQYF,TGTGCCAGCAGTTACTCCGCGGACGCAGATACGCAGTATTTT
-,TRBV27,-,TRBJ2-1,CASSPSRGHNEQFF,TGTGCCAGCAGCCCATCACGGGGGCACAATGAGCAGTTCTTC
-,TRBV5-5,-,TRBJ1-1,CASSSGTLMNTEAFF,TGTGCCAGCAGCTCCGGGACACTCATGAACACTGAAGCTTTCTTT
-,TRBV28,TRBD1,TRBJ1-5,CASSLGTGKGQPQHF,TGTGCCAGCAGTTTGGGGACAGGGAAGGGGCAGCCCCAGCATTTT
-,TRBV28,-,TRBJ2-7,CASILKDSYEQYF,TGTGCCAGCATTTTAAAGGACAGCTACGAGCAGTACTTC
-,TRBV5-1,TRBD1,TRBJ1-1,CASSLDPTGGLTEAFF,TGCGCCAGCAGCTTGGACCCGACAGGGGGTCTCACTGAAGCTTTCTTT
-,TRBV4-3,TRBD2,TRBJ2-2,CASSQDPSGSTGELFF,TGCGCCAGCAGCCAAGATCCTAGCGGGAGTACAGGGGAGCTGTTTTTT
-,TRBV28,TRBD1,TRBJ1-2,CASSLSRTGGAGYTF,TGTGCCAGCAGTTTATCCCGGACAGGAGGGGCTGGCTACACCTTC
-,TRBV28,-,TRBJ2-1,CASSFSPGLNGDEQFF,TGTGCCAGCAGTTTCTCCCCCGGGCTGAACGGGGATGAGCAGTTCTTC
-,TRBV18,-,TRBJ2-3,CASSPILAATDTQYF,TGTGCCAGCTCACCAATCCTGGCGGCCACAGATACGCAGTATTTT
-,TRBV6-2/TRBV6-3,TRBD2,TRBJ2-3,CASSYSGGADTQYF,TGTGCCAGCAGTTACTCGGGGGGGGCAGATACGCAGTATTTT
-,TRBV20-1,-,TRBJ1-2,CRPKQGSGYTF,TGCAGACCAAAACAGGGCAGCGGCTACACCTTC
-,TRBV3-1/TRBV3-2,TRBD2,TRBJ2-3,CASSFSAGGPTDTQYF,TGTGCCAGCAGCTTTTCAGCGGGAGGGCCCACAGATACGCAGTATTTT
-,TRBV19,-,TRBJ1-4,CASSIRRRNEKLFF,TGTGCCAGTAGTATTCGCAGGAGGAATGAAAAACTGTTTTTT
-,TRBV5-1,TRBD1,TRBJ1-2,CASGQGGSVNYGYTF,TGCGCCAGCGGACAGGGGGGATCTGTTAACTATGGCTACACCTTC
-,TRBV7-8,TRBD1,TRBJ2-5,CASSRDRTRGTQYF,TGTGCCAGCAGCCGGGACAGGACAAGAGGGACCCAGTACTTC
-,TRBV19,-,TRBJ1-5,CASERGMGNQPQHF,TGTGCCAGTGAGAGGGGTATGGGCAATCAGCCCCAGCATTTT